One T cell receptor beta chain is described in this entry. This clone has just a few counts. The specificity of this receptor is unknown. The input lacks base qualities; no much larger clone sits a single base away. Library preparation employed the immunoSEQ multiplex PCR assay. For the multiplex PCR, a mixture combining 60 forward primers for TCR Vbeta segments and 13 reverse primers for TCR Jbeta segments was used. The CDR3 region of rearranged TCR beta genes was amplified from genomic DNA with a multiplex PCR assay. On the Illumina HiSeq System, the amplified TCR beta libraries were sequenced as 87-base-pair reads. The study's processing was this. In a later analysis, tens of millions of unique TCR beta chains were counted across the approximately 620 repertoires, and about 10 million of these chains were shared by at least two donors. To remove PCR and sequencing errors, raw reads were error-corrected and collapsed into unique sequences using a nearest-neighbor algorithm that merged closely related sequences. V, D and J gene segments were assigned by aligning CDR3 sequences to IMGT reference sequences. For a sequence to be retained, a match of at least six nucleotides to both a V gene segment and a J gene segment was required. Rearrangements were called productive when the CDR3 lacked stop codons and stayed in frame with V and J; all others were non-productive. Following IMGT convention, CDR3 was defined as the stretch from the second conserved V-encoded cysteine to the conserved J-encoded phenylalanine. In an earlier analysis of roughly 580 of the donors, sequences lacking an unambiguous match to a single V gene segment were excluded. In an earlier analysis of roughly 500 of the donors, V segments were called functional above 56.7% productive rearrangements and were called segregating when the between-donor standard deviation exceeded 5%. A statistical classification framework was built to diagnose cytomegalovirus status from the catalog of TCR beta chain sequences. A later analysis assigned V and J genes by comparing TCR nucleotide sequences with IMGT/GENE-DB human TR gene sequences. The TCRdist pipeline was used in a later analysis to assign CDR3 sequences and most-parsimonious VDJ recombination scenarios. In a later analysis, each TCR beta chain was defined by its CDR3 amino acid sequence together with its V-gene family, and reads without a unique V-gene family were excluded. To address suspected cross-contamination and a sequencing artifact, a later analysis removed over 500 highly shared, low-generation-probability nucleotide sequences. For each public chain, a later analysis derived a clonal expansion index from normalized ranks of inferred template counts within each repertoire. In a later analysis, generation probabilities were computed with a VDJ recombination model fitted to out-of-frame rearrangements, and the resulting probabilities were checked against IGoR. Hypergeometric tests were used in a later analysis to score TCR-TCR, TCR-HLA and TCR-CMV co-occurrence, with a repertoire-size bias correction applied to the TCR pairs. In a later analysis, false discovery rates were estimated by permuting HLA or CMV assignments 20 times. In a later analysis, co-occurring TCRs were grouped with DBSCAN, and TCRdist sequence similarity was added when clustering was performed within HLA-allele-positive subsets. Co-occurrence clustering excluded repertoires with fewer than 30,000 or more than 120,000 public chains, plus five with anomalous nucleotide sharing. Imported from immuneACCESS, the table was reduced by TCRdb to in-frame sequences with V and J called. These copies leave out some clones; in studies compared against another copy, an unresolved V gene accounts for under half, and the cause of the remainder is not known. The DNA was the basis for D and trimming; V, J and clone size are from that table. In this sample the table shows roughly 150,000 clones, roughly 68% of which occur a single time. The top ten hold roughly 4% of the sample.

The source of the sample is a study of cytomegalovirus exposure and HLA in healthy donors (dated by TCRdb to 2015 to 2018). About the study as a whole: An earlier analysis of 587 of the donors reported approximately 260 Gb of sequence data and 95 million to 120 million unique TCR beta sequences obtained from about 170 million T cells. An early release covering roughly 640 HLA-typed donors comprised roughly 300 gigabases of sequencing data and around 80 million unique TCR sequences. Alongside the repertoire data, information on donor age, sex, ethnicity and CMV serostatus was compiled. The genetic ancestry cluster associated with self-reported Caucasian donors included roughly four fifths of the roughly 400 genotyped donors. In an earlier analysis of about 590 of the donors, high-throughput TCR beta sequencing was used to judge whether each TCR beta V gene segment behaved as functional or pseudogenic. Among approximately 370 genotyped donors of the cohort, an average of approximately 220,000 unique TCR beta nucleotide sequences was sequenced per donor, of which approximately 18% were non-productive. In the later analysis, no new phenotypic data were used to find candidate immune exposures; instead, reliance was placed on TCR beta sequences and their occurrence across donors. The study combined high-throughput TCR immunosequencing, statistical association of individual TCRs with disease status, and machine learning to predict cytomegalovirus infection status. To study patterns of TCR occurrence, a later analysis re-analyzed previously published TCR beta repertoires from 666 donors and added high-resolution HLA genotyping. HLA typing covered class I and class II loci at four-digit resolution. In a later genetic analysis, genome-wide SNP genotypes for 398 of the 666 donors were used, and that subset was treated as a discovery cohort. The aim of the study was to test whether cataloging public T cell receptors could identify signatures of past pathogen exposure. Typing coverage varied by locus: about 620-630 donors for A, B, C, DRB1 and DQB1; approximately 520 for DQA1; approximately 570 for DPA1; around 490 for DPB1. All discovery cohort repertoires had been generated on a single sequencing platform. Roughly 5 DR-DQ haplotypes were handled as single units for association and clustering because linkage in the cohort was strong. Along with the 666-subject first cohort, a separate validation cohort of some 130 different subjects was used. Using immunosequencing, the study profiled T cell repertoires from 550 to 750 subjects and related those repertoires to cytomegalovirus serostatus.

CDR1 is given as SGDLS and CDR2 as YYNGEE, both from the germline V gene. The CDR3 sequence holds 17 residues, the cysteine and phenylalanine included. Of the read, only the CDR3 DNA is kept; its 51 bases are in frame from base 1. V is pared back by 8 bases and J by 0 bases, with 21 bases lying between the germline termini. Study-wide conclusions, independent of this receptor: A further reported finding was that TCR beta sequences accurately predicted the HLA-A and HLA-B alleles for most subjects in the first cohort. The presence/absence analyses assumed that sequencing depth was roughly uniform across donors, and that assumption may not be true. In a later analysis, HLA-associated TCR beta chains were found to be more clonally expanded and to have lower generation probabilities than equally common non-associated chains. Because some donors lacked HLA typing at each locus, the association tests relied only on the typed subset. According to a later analysis, TCR association rates differed among HLA loci, with DRB1 alleles showing the most associated TCRs and HLA-C alleles showing the fewest. The sequencing pipeline was judged likely to have produced a cluster of highly shared sequence variants as a technical artifact. According to the authors, the approach could potentially be generalized to other disease states and immunological phenotypes. The cohort was sequenced for TCR beta chains only, and without alpha or paired-chain data the features that could be detected were limited. A later analysis reported that several top co-occurrence clusters appeared linked to parvovirus B19, influenza, CMV and Epstein-Barr virus. Specific HLA alleles were associated with around 18,000 TCR beta sequences at a false discovery rate of 0.05 in a later analysis. A later analysis found that most CMV-associated TCR beta chains appeared HLA-restricted, with HLA associations seemingly driven largely by CMV exposure. An association between a missense DCLRE1C variant and V-gene and J-gene trimming of TCR beta chains was found in a later genetic analysis and replicated in an independent cohort. Some IMGT-functional V segments, including TRBV6-2 and TRBV6-3, could not be distinguished by the 87-base-pair reads and were therefore excluded. While some public TCRs were present in many individuals, most TCR sequences turned up only very rarely across donors. Because counts were too low, roughly 17 rarely observed V segments, including chromosome 9 orphons, were left out of the earlier analysis of 587 of the donors. Correlated functional status among segregating V segments might reflect linkage disequilibrium, but an unknown experimental factor could not be ruled out. According to a later genetic analysis, donors in an Asian-associated ancestry cluster had fewer N-insertions in productive TCRs than the roughly 670-donor mean. A few of the identified cytomegalovirus-associated TCR beta chains were confirmed in vitro to be specific for cytomegalovirus antigens. The classifier was reported to diagnose cytomegalovirus status with high specificity and sensitivity in both the original cohort and the validation cohort. Broadly in line with IMGT annotations, most TCR beta V segments showed up in productive rearrangements about 90% or about 30% of the time in an earlier analysis of 587 of the donors. Strong co-occurrence of HLA alleles, especially DR and DQ, made assigning TCR associations to individual alleles difficult. A total of about 180 TCR beta chains were listed by the study as associated with cytomegalovirus. CMV serostatus was the only immune exposure information available for the cohort.

In total, 500 to 700 healthy bone marrow donors made up the cohort. At the time of sampling, all cohort members were nominally healthy, though unrecorded immune exposures were likely present. The donor tested CMV seronegative, placing the donor among the 350 to 400 seronegative members of the cohort. A peripheral blood sample was collected from each donor, and TCR beta sequencing was performed on peripheral blood mononuclear cells. The Qiagen DNeasy Blood Extraction Kit was used to extract genomic DNA from the blood cell samples. The sample was PBMCs. The receptor's source is a man in his 60s in good health and CMV-seronegative. The chain is made from TRBV9 and TRBJ1-5; 6 matching bases give a weak D call of TRBD1. In nucleotides, the sequence is TGTGCCAGTTCTAGGGGGGGCGCGACTTATAGCAATCAGCCCCAGCATTTT. It translates to CASSRGGATYSNQPQHF. Joined to the reference TRBV9 and TRBJ1-5 proteins, this CDR3 gives the full variable domain: DSGVTQTPKHLITATGQRVTLRCSPRSGDLSVYWYQQSLDQGLQFLIQYYNGEERAKGNILERFSAQQFPDLHSELNLSSLELGDSALYFCASSRGGATYSNQPQHFGDGTRLSIL.